This TCR beta chain was identified in a study of blood T cell repertoires in COVID-19. Across the study: The samples span acute and convalescent COVID-19 from the United States, Italy and Spain. PBMCs, B-cell-depleted T cells, or T cells were the source of the cDNA or gDNA that made up the material.

The CDR3 sequence is 16 residues long. With 1 base clipped from V and 5 bases from J, the junction kept 8 bases outside the gene matches. Germline V lookup: CDR1 SGHDT, CDR2 YYEEEE. How the authors handled the data: Estimated nucleated cell counts came from reference gene primer amplification. The table came from immunoSEQ multiplex PCR; TCRdb's copy has only in-frame clones and leaves some out. The V and J calls and the clone size are those of that table, but D and trimming were determined from the DNA. The sample lists around 150,000 clones; about 85% were seen once. The V gene is TRBV5-6, the J gene TRBJ2-5, with TRBD1 identical over 10 bases. Sequencing was carried out using peripheral blood. This receptor was taken from a human donor with acute or convalescent COVID-19. The donor label of this sample is uncertain. The CDR3 region has the DNA TGTGCCAGCAGCTTGCCCAGACAGGGGGCCTTGGAGACCCAGTACTTC. This codes for CASSLPRQGALETQYF.